The 18 T cell receptor beta chains reported below all come from one sample, sequenced in a study of CD8+CD57+ T cells in acquired aplastic anemia. It was genomic DNA that served as the template for profiling TCR beta VDJ and CDR3. TCRdb re-analysed the reads in MiXCR, keeping a single row per CDR3 protein. The sample carries around 290,000 distinct CDR3 sequences, 56% recorded once. The sequenced patients had an expansion of CD8+CD57+ cells seen by flow cytometry. The sequenced sample consisted of sorted CD4+, CD8+, or CD8+CD57+ T cells (not recorded which) from PBMCs. The receptors stem from a human donor with aplastic anemia.

At least ten counts were recorded for this clonotype. CDR3 region: CASLGGRDNEQFF. For the CDR3, the DNA is TGTGCCAGCCTAGGCGGGAGAGACAATGAGCAGTTCTTC. The gene calls are TRBV5-4 and TRBJ2-1; 7 bases agree with TRBD2. V was pared by 7 bases and J by 5 bases, with 6 bases of the junction left unmatched. The CDR3 length is 13 residues. Germline V CDR1 and CDR2: SGHNT, YYREEE (reference sequence).

This clonotype showed up many times. The rearrangement links TRBV6-6 to TRBJ2-7, with D possibly being TRBD1 (6 bases). Germline CDR1 MNHNY, CDR2 SVGAGI (reference sequence). This CDR3 has 13 residues. The V end lost 5 bases, the J end lost 4 bases, and 12 bases lay between the germline ends. DNA of the CDR3: TGTGCCAGCAGTCTCGAGAGGGGGTACGAGCAGTACTTC. Its translation: CASSLERGYEQYF.

The chain joins TRBV6-5 to TRBJ2-7, with D hard to call. This CDR3 contains 13 residues. Trimming cost V 2 bases and J 2 bases, with 7 bases left between them. Looked up from germline, CDR1 is MNHEY and CDR2 is SVGAGI. CDR3 nucleotides: TGTGCCAGCAGTTACCACGGTCCCTACGAGCAGTACTTC. This codes for CASSYHGPYEQYF.

The rearrangement links TRBV12-3 or TRBV12-4 to TRBJ2-7; 8 nucleotides match TRBD1. Trimming cost V 5 bases and J 5 bases; bases outside gene matches: 11. The CDR3 extends over 15 amino acids. CDR3 sequence reads: CASSHPDRDRNEQYF. The DNA for the CDR3 is TGTGCCAGCAGTCACCCGGACAGGGATCGTAACGAGCAGTACTTC.

CDR3 amino acids: CASSRGTGEGNQPQHF. CDR3 in DNA: TGTGCCAGCAGTCGCGGGACAGGGGAGGGCAATCAGCCCCAGCATTTT. V usage is TRBV12-3 or TRBV12-4 and J usage is TRBJ1-5; 10 positions match TRBD1. The V segment lost 5 bases and the J segment 2 bases; nucleotides outside the gene matches: 6. The CDR3 consists of 16 residues.

This clonotype was detected many times. This chain joins TRBV19 and TRBJ1-1; a weak D match, TRBD1 (6 bases). V was pared by 6 bases and J by 1 base, with 15 bases between. This CDR3 contains 15 residues. Germline CDR1 is LNHDA and CDR2 is SQIVND (reference sequence). CDR3 loop: CASRIGQIENTEAFF. The CDR3 region has the DNA TGTGCCAGTAGGATTGGACAGATTGAGAACACTGAAGCTTTCTTT. Complete variable domain (other parts from reference TRBV19 and TRBJ1-1): DGGITQSPKYLFRKEGQNVTLSCEQNLNHDAMYWYRQDPGQGLRLIYYSQIVNDFQKGDIAEGYSVSREKKESFPLTVTSAQKNPTAFYLCASRIGQIENTEAFFGQGTRLTVV.

This clonotype was detected only a few times. The chain uses TRBV20-1 and TRBJ2-1; the match to TRBD2 covers 13 bases. J gave up 10 bases and V 5 bases, and 5 bases lay outside the gene matches. Germline CDR1 reads DFQATT; CDR2 reads SNEGSKA (reference sequence). There are 13 residues in the CDR3. The CDR3 reads CSAAKTSGREQFF. CDR3 in DNA: TGCAGTGCTGCTAAGACTAGCGGGAGGGAGCAGTTCTTC.

This clonotype was counted only a few times. The V and J genes are TRBV7-2 and TRBJ1-4, with D possibly being TRBD1 (6 bases). This CDR3 comprises 13 residues. The germline gives CDR1 SGHTA, CDR2 FQGNSA. Trimming took 8 bases from V and 11 from J, leaving 18 bases between them. The DNA of the CDR3 is TGTGCCAGCTCCGGGGGGGCGGTTGGGAAACTGTTTTTT. Translation: CASSGGAVGKLFF.

V is TRBV7-9 and J is TRBJ2-1; D perhaps matches TRBD1 (5 bases). CDR3 size: 15 residues. Trimming stripped 2 bases from V and 7 bases from J, with 15 bases between. Germline V lookup: CDR1 SEHNR, CDR2 FQNEAQ (reference sequence). CDR3 nucleotides: TGTGCCAGCAGCTTATATCGCGACAGATCGAATGAGCAGTTCTTC. It specifies CASSLYRDRSNEQFF.

The sample holds a few counts of this clonotype. The V call is TRBV7-9, the J call TRBJ2-3; 8 bases map to TRBD1. The germline V gene encodes CDR1 SEHNR and CDR2 FQNEAQ (reference sequence). The CDR3 extends over 14 amino acids. J was trimmed by 3 bases and V by 11 bases; bases with no gene match: 10. The DNA for the CDR3 is TGTGCCTCGGACAGGGAGTTGTTGACAGATACGCAGTATTTT. It is translated as CASDRELLTDTQYF.

The genes are TRBV5-6 and TRBJ1-2, with D perhaps TRBD1 (5 bases). V was clipped by 4 bases and J by 8 bases, with 12 bases between them. Per germline, CDR1 SGHDT and CDR2 YYEEEE. The CDR3 has 12 residues. The CDR3 region is CASSPGPLGYTF. The CDR3, as DNA: TGTGCCAGCAGCCCGGGGCCCTTAGGCTACACCTTC. Drawing the rest from reference TRBV5-6 and TRBJ1-2, the complete variable domain is DAGVTQSPTHLIKTRGQQVTLRCSPKSGHDTVSWYQQALGQGPQFIFQYYEEEERQRGNFPDRFSGHQFPNYSSELNVNALLLGDSALYLCASSPGPLGYTFGSGTRLTVV.

This clonotype was counted once. V usage is TRBV6-5 and J usage is TRBJ1-6; maybe TRBD1 (6 bases). The CDR3 loop spans 15 amino acids. Germline V gives CDR1 MNHEY, CDR2 SVGAGI. The germline V and J ends were trimmed by 7 bases and 8 bases, with 18 bases remaining between them. The CDR3 spells CASTPVGGQYSPLHF. In DNA, the CDR3 is TGTGCCAGCACCCCAGTGGGGGGGCAATATTCACCCCTCCACTTT.

The chain couples TRBV12-3 or TRBV12-4 to TRBJ2-7, with 8 bases aligning to TRBD1. Trimming cost V 6 bases and J 5 bases; bases outside gene matches: 12. The CDR3 loop spans 15 amino acids. CDR3 sequence reads: CASSQFRGREDEQYF. CDR3 sequence (DNA): TGTGCCAGCAGCCAATTCAGGGGGCGTGAGGACGAGCAGTACTTC.

This clonotype was counted a few times. The chain has TRBV29-1 and TRBJ2-3; D gene uncertain. The length of the CDR3 is 12 residues. V was shortened by 3 bases and J by 4 bases, with 8 bases between the two germline ends. CDR1 is SQVTM and CDR2 is ANQGSEA in the germline V gene. Written as DNA, the CDR3 is TGCAGCGTTGATCTCCGCGCAGATACGCAGTATTTT. It is translated as CSVDLRADTQYF.

The V call is TRBV6-1, the J call TRBJ2-5, with 12 bases that match TRBD2. With V trimmed by 2 bases and J by 4 bases, 2 bases remained unmatched. Germline loops: CDR1 MNHNS, CDR2 SASEGT. The CDR3 is 15 amino acids. CDR3 sequence reads: CASSELAGGPETQYF. The DNA for the CDR3 is TGTGCCAGCAGTGAACTAGCGGGGGGGCCAGAGACCCAGTACTTC.

This sequence joins TRBV19 and TRBJ2-1; D uncertain. The CDR3 spans 11 residues. Germline loops: CDR1 LNHDA, CDR2 SQIVND (reference sequence). V was pared by 7 bases and J by 13 bases, with 14 bases between. Written as DNA, the CDR3 is TGTGCCAGTAAACGAGGCGGAATCCAGTTCTTC. Translation gives CASKRGGIQFF.

The gene calls are TRBV19 and TRBJ1-1; D gene uncertain. CDR1 is LNHDA, CDR2 SQIVND, per germline (reference sequence). The CDR3 length is 12 residues. V lost 9 bases, J lost 1 base, and 9 bases lay in between. CDR3 protein: CASQLGNTEAFF. CDR3 bases: TGTGCCAGCCAATTAGGGAACACTGAAGCTTTCTTT.

Points on this clonotype: A junction boundary mismatches the germline segment, possibly from a read error. This chain joins TRBV20-1 and TRBJ2-7; D is perhaps TRBD1 or TRBD2 (5 bases each). The CDR3 covers 10 residues. Germline loops: CDR1 DFQATT, CDR2 SNEGSKA (reference sequence). CDR3 loop: CSAPGPQQIF. In DNA, the CDR3 is TGCAGTGCTCCGGGACCGCAACAAATCTTC.